Below are 14 T cell receptor beta chains sequenced from a single sample in a study of blood T cell repertoires in COVID-19. Produced via immunoSEQ multiplex PCR; TCRdb's table is partial and in-frame only. This sample carries roughly 210,000 clones, roughly 87% of them seen once, and the ten largest clones take around 7%. The specimen sequenced was PBMCs or T cells enriched from blood (not recorded which). Receptors were obtained from a man between 25 and 39 years old in a cohort exposed to, infected with or recovered from COVID-19 (not recorded which).

This chain joins TRBV6-1 and TRBJ2-7; tentatively, D is TRBD2 (9 bases). Germline values: CDR1 MNHNS, CDR2 SASEGT. Deletions cut 3 bases from V and 2 bases from J, with 23 bases between. The CDR3 is 18 amino acids. The CDR3 loop reads CASSERGQGLARPYEQYF. The CDR3 DNA follows: TGTGCCAGCAGTGAGCGTGGACAGGGACTAGCTCGTCCCTACGAGCAGTACTTC.

The V gene is TRBV5-3, the J gene TRBJ2-3, with 8 bases identical to TRBD1. TRBV5-3 is reported as an ORF; its role is uncertain. The trim removed 4 bases at V and 5 bases at J, leaving 6 bases unmatched. The CDR3 loop spans 14 amino acids. The CDR3 nucleotides are TGTGCCAGAAGCGCGGGACAGGAAAGAGATACGCAGTATTTT. Translated: CARSAGQERDTQYF.

CDR3 sequence (DNA): TGTGCCAGCAGAAAGGGGCAGGGCCGCTCCTACGAGCAGTACTTC. Amino acid sequence: CASRKGQGRSYEQYF. The rearrangement links TRBV3-1 (or the pseudogene TRBV3-2) to TRBJ2-7, with D possibly matching TRBD1 (5 bases). The V end lost 6 bases, the J end lost 0 bases, and 15 bases lay between the germline ends. The CDR3 consists of 15 residues. Germline V lookup: CDR1 LGHDT, CDR2 YNNKEL (reference sequence).

The gene calls are TRBV4-1 and TRBJ2-1; TRBD2 agrees at 9 bases. The CDR3 loop spans 17 amino acids. Germline V gene lookup returns CDR1 MGHRA and CDR2 YSYEKL. V shed 0 bases and J 7 bases; nucleotides not matched to a gene: 10. This CDR3 is CASSQDLTSGPLNEQFF. In nucleotides, the CDR3 is TGCGCCAGCAGCCAAGATCTGACTAGCGGACCCTTGAATGAGCAGTTCTTC.

J is TRBJ2-7 and V is TRBV7-2; 9 bases line up with TRBD2. CDR3 length equals 18 residues. V dropped 1 base and J dropped 0; count of bases not matched to a gene: 10. Germline loops: CDR1 SGHTA, CDR2 FQGNSA. CDR3 amino acids: CASSLGLASGISSYEQYF. DNA for the CDR3: TGTGCCAGCAGCTTAGGTCTCGCTAGCGGGATTAGCTCCTACGAGCAGTACTTC.

This chain uses TRBV3-1 (or the pseudogene TRBV3-2) with TRBJ1-1, with a possible D match to TRBD1 (6 bases). From germline, CDR1 is LGHDT and CDR2 YNNKEL (reference sequence). V dropped 7 bases and J dropped 4 bases, with 16 bases sitting between them. The length of the CDR3 is 14 residues. The CDR3 protein is CASTRFTGPTEAFF. As DNA, the CDR3 is TGTGCCAGCACCCGGTTTACAGGGCCCACTGAAGCTTTCTTT.

The chain employs TRBV5-6 and TRBJ1-1; D call uncertain. The CDR3 is 15 amino acids. Looked up from germline, CDR1 is SGHDT and CDR2 is YYEEEE. Trimming pared 0 bases from V and 0 bases from J, leaving 9 bases between. CDR3 protein: CASSLERQLNTEAFF. The CDR3 DNA reads as TGTGCCAGCAGCTTGGAGCGGCAACTGAACACTGAAGCTTTCTTT.

The gene calls are TRBV7-2 and TRBJ2-3; TRBD1 might be the D (6 bases). The CDR3 runs 14 residues. Trimming pared 0 bases from V and 4 bases from J, leaving 8 bases between. CDR1 is SGHTA, CDR2 FQGNSA, per germline. The chain's CDR3 is CASSLATGPDTQYF. For the CDR3, the DNA is TGTGCCAGCAGCTTAGCGACAGGCCCAGATACGCAGTATTTT.

The rearrangement links TRBV7-2 to TRBJ1-4, with D maybe TRBD1 (6 bases). Germline CDR1 SGHTA, CDR2 FQGNSA. This CDR3 contains 13 residues. V was pared by 8 bases and J by 4 bases, with 11 bases between. In DNA, the CDR3 is TGTGCCAGCGGACGACAGGTTAATGAAAAACTGTTTTTT. The encoded protein is CASGRQVNEKLFF. Full variable domain (rest looked up from reference TRBV7-2 and TRBJ1-4): GAGVSQSPSNKVTEKGKDVELRCDPISGHTALYWYRQSLGQGLEFLIYFQGNSAPDKSGLPSDRFSAERTGGSVSTLTIQRTQQEDSAVYLCASGRQVNEKLFFGSGTQLSVL.

The gene calls are TRBV10-1 and TRBJ1-1; a weak D match, TRBD1 (5 bases). The CDR3 sequence is 12 residues long. The V end lost 9 bases, the J end lost 0 bases, and 8 bases lay between the germline ends. Germline V CDR1 and CDR2: WNHNN, SYGVQD (reference sequence). CDR3 in amino acids: CASSGLNTEAFF. The DNA for the CDR3 is TGCGCCAGTTCAGGGTTGAACACTGAAGCTTTCTTT.

The V call is TRBV29-1, the J call TRBJ1-2, with a weak D call TRBD1 (6 bases). V was trimmed by 7 bases and J by 6 bases, leaving 15 bases between them. The germline gives CDR1 SQVTM, CDR2 ANQGSEA. The CDR3 sequence is 12 residues long. Here the CDR3 DNA reads TGCAGCGGCCTAGTACAGGGCGATGGCTACACCTTC. Its protein is CSGLVQGDGYTF.

The chain links TRBV27 to TRBJ2-5; 9 bases are a match to TRBD2. The trim removed 4 bases at V and 5 bases at J, leaving 11 bases unmatched. Germline V gene lookup returns CDR1 MNHEY and CDR2 SMNVEV (reference sequence). The CDR3 totals 16 residues. As DNA, the CDR3 is TGTGCCAGCAGTTCTAGGCGGGAGGGCCGACGGGAGACCCAGTACTTC. It codes for CASSSRREGRRETQYF.

There are a few counts of this clone. The V call is TRBV11-2, the J call TRBJ2-3; D remains ambiguous. The CDR3 totals 14 residues. Germline values: CDR1 SGHAT, CDR2 FQNNGV. The V end lost 7 bases, the J end lost 3 bases, and 14 bases lay between the germline ends. CDR3 in amino acids: CASNPRAFTDTQYF. CDR3 DNA sequence: TGTGCCAGCAACCCGCGAGCTTTTACAGATACGCAGTATTTT.

The rearrangement joins TRBV27 to TRBJ1-1; possible D gene TRBD1, 6 bases. Trimming left V 2 bases short and J 4 bases short, with 20 bases between. CDR3 length: 17 residues. CDR1 is MNHEY and CDR2 is SMNVEV in the germline V gene (reference sequence). CDR3 loop: CASSLINLRGAGTEAFF. The DNA of the CDR3 is TGTGCCAGCAGTTTAATAAACCTCAGGGGCGCAGGCACTGAAGCTTTCTTT.